The T cell receptor (beta chain) described here comes from a study of tissue T cells after allogeneic stem cell transplantation. Comparators were a few non-transplant cancer patients without known GI disease. V gave up 0 bases and J gave up 2 bases, with 11 bases separating them. The CDR3 length is 17 residues. The germline V gene encodes CDR1 LGHNA and CDR2 YSLEER. This clone is medium-sized (0.01 to 0.1%) by share. Its antigen is not known. Overall study results and limits: Anatomically similar tissues had similar TCR repertoires within each patient. Shared clones across patients were few; motif clustering revealed tissue-specific shared signatures.

TCRdb keeps only in-frame clones here, not all; method: immunoSEQ multiplex PCR. Of several thousand clones listed, under 75% are singletons. This receptor was obtained from a female donor older than 55 with lung cancer. Source: duodenum tissue, taken at autopsy. The rearrangement joins TRBV4-3 to TRBJ2-6, with TRBD1 as a possible D gene (5 bases). CDR3 sequence: CASSQDRQTAGANVLTF. The CDR3 DNA reads as TGCGCCAGCAGCCAAGATCGACAGACAGCTGGGGCCAACGTCCTGACTTTC.